The sequence of this T cell receptor beta chain was determined in a study of OX40 agonist ivuxolimab in advanced cancers. Looking at the study overall: Ivuxolimab, which is an agonistic anti-OX40 (CD134) antibody, was administered to the patients. The study's findings and limits: Expanded peripheral T-cell antigen specificity went undetermined. The study observed clonal expansion of CD4+ and CD8+ blood T cells by week 6 at 0.1 to 3.0 mg/kg.

With respect to this clone: What it binds is not known.

Autoimmune disease history or systemic immunosuppression led to patients being barred. The CDR3 is made up of 15 amino acids. Trimming removed 6 bases at V and 2 bases at J, with 14 bases between. Looked up from germline, CDR1 is MDHEN and CDR2 is SYDVKM. Libraries were prepared by immunoSEQ multiplex PCR; TCRdb keeps only in-frame clonotypes and omits some of them. This sample has approximately 110,000 clones, with less than 95% found just once. This chain connects TRBV28 to TRBJ1-5; TRBD1 might be the D (5 bases). The specimen was CD4+ or CD8+ T cells sorted from blood, collected in a trial of the OX40 agonist ivuxolimab. The TCR was taken from an adult with an advanced solid tumor such as melanoma, head and neck, liver or kidney cancer. CDR3 in DNA: TGTGCCAGCAGGGGGCTAGGGGCAGGCAATCAGCCCCAGCATTTT. Residues: CASRGLGAGNQPQHF.